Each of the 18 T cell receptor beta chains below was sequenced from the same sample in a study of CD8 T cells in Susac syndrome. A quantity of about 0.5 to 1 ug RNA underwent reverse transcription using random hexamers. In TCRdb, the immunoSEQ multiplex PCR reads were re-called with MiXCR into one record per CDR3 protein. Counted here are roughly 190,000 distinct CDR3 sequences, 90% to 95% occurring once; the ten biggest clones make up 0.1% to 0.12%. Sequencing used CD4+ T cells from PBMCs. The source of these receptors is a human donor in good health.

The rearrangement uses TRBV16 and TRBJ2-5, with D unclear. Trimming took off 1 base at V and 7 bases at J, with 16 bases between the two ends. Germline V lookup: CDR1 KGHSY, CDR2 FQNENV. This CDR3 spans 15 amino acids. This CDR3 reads CASSQYRTVRTTQYF. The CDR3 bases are TGTGCCAGCAGCCAATATAGGACCGTCAGGACGACCCAGTACTTC.

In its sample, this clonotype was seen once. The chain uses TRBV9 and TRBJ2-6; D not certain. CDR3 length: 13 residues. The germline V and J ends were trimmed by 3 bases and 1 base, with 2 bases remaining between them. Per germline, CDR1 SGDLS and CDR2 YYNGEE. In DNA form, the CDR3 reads TGTGCCAGCAGCGAATCTGGGGCCAACGTCCTGACTTTC. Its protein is CASSESGANVLTF.

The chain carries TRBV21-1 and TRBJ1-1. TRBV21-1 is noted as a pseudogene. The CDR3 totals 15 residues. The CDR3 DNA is TGTGCCAGCAGCAAAGCGGCGTTCATGAACACTGAAGCTTTCTTT. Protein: CASSKAAFMNTEAFF.

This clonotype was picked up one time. The CDR3 is CASSGYLNTEAFF. CDR3 nucleotides: TGCGCCAGCAGCGGATATCTGAACACTGAAGCTTTCTTT. This rearrangement joins TRBV5-1 to TRBJ1-1; no clear D. V gave up 4 bases and J gave up 0 bases, with 7 bases separating them. This CDR3 spans 13 amino acids. Germline V gene sequence: CDR1 SGHRS, CDR2 YFSETQ.

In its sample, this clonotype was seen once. The CDR3 DNA follows: TGTGCCAGCAGTAACCGGCCAGGACCTAGCTCCTACAATGAGCAGTTCTTC. Protein product: CASSNRPGPSSYNEQFF. The rearrangement joins TRBV27 to TRBJ2-1; D uncertain. The V gene lost 5 bases and the J gene lost 0 bases, with 17 bases spanning the gap. Germline V gives CDR1 MNHEY, CDR2 SMNVEV (reference sequence). This CDR3 has 17 amino acids.

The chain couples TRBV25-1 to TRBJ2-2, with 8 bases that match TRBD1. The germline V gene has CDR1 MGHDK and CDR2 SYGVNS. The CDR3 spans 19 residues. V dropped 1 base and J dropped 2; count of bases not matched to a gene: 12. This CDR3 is CASSELKGLGQGNTGELFF. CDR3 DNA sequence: TGTGCCAGCAGTGAATTGAAGGGCCTCGGACAGGGTAACACCGGGGAGCTGTTTTTT. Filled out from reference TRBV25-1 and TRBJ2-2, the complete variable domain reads EADIYQTPRYLVIGTGKKITLECSQTMGHDKMYWYQQDPGMELHLIHYSYGVNSTEKGDLSSESTVSRIRTEHFPLTLESARPSHTSQYLCASSELKGLGQGNTGELFFGEGSRLTVL.

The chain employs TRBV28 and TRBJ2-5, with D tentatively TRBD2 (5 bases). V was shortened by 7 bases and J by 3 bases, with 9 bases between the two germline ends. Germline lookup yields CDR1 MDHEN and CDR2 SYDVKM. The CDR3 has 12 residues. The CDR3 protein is CASMVGKETQYF. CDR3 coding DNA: TGTGCCAGCATGGTCGGGAAAGAGACCCAGTACTTC. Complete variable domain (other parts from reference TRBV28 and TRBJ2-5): DVKVTQSSRYLVKRTGEKVFLECVQDMDHENMFWYRQDPGLGLRLIYFSYDVKMKEKGDIPEGYSVSREKKERFSLILESASTNQTSMYLCASMVGKETQYFGPGTRLLVL.

In nucleotides, the CDR3 is TGTGCCAGCAGTTTGGGGGGACAGGGGGTCGGTGGCTACACCTTC. Residues: CASSLGGQGVGGYTF. This chain uses TRBV12-3 or TRBV12-4 with TRBJ1-2; 11 nucleotides match TRBD1. CDR3 length equals 15 residues. With 3 bases clipped from V and 7 bases from J, the junction kept 7 bases outside the gene matches.

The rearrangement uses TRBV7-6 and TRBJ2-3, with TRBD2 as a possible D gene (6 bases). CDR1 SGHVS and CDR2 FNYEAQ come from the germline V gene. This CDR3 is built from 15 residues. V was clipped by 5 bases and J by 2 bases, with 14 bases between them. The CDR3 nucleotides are TGTGCCAGCAGCATGGGACTGCCGGCCACAGATACGCAGTATTTT. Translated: CASSMGLPATDTQYF.

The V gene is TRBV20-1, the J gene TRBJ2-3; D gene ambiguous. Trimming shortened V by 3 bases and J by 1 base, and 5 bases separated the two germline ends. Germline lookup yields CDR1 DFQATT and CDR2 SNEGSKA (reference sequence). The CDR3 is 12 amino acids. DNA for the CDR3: TGCAGTGCTAGGCACGGCACAGATACGCAGTATTTT. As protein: CSARHGTDTQYF.

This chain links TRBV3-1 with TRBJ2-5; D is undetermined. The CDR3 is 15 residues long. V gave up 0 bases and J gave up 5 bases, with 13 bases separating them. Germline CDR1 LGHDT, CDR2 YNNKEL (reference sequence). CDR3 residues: CASSQDKNRVETQYF. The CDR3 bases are TGTGCCAGCAGCCAAGATAAGAATCGGGTGGAGACCCAGTACTTC.

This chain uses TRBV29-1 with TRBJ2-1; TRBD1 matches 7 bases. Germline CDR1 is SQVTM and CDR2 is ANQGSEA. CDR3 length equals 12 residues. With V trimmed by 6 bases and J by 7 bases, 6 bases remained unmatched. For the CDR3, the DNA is TGCAGCGTGGAAAAACAGGGGAATGAGCAGTTCTTC. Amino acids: CSVEKQGNEQFF.

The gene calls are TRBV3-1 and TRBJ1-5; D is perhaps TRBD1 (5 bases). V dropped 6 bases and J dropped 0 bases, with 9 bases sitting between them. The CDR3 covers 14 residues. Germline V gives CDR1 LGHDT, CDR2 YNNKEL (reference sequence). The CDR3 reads CASSRQNSNQPQHF. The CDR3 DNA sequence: TGTGCCAGCAGTCGACAGAATAGCAATCAGCCCCAGCATTTT.

CDR3 in DNA: TGTGCCTGGAGTGCCCGGCCGGGACAGGGGGTCTACGAGCAGTACTTC. Amino acids: CAWSARPGQGVYEQYF. The genes are TRBV30 and TRBJ2-7; TRBD1 matches 11 bases. V gave up 1 base and J gave up 3 bases; unmatched junction bases: 8. The CDR3 covers 16 residues. Germline lookup yields CDR1 GTSNPN and CDR2 SVGIG (reference sequence).

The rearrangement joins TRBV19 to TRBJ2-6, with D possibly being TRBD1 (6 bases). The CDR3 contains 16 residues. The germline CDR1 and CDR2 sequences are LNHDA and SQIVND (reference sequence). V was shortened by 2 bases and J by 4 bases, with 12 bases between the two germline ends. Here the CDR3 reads CASSIRGGSGANVLTF. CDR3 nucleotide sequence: TGTGCCAGTAGTATACGAGGGGGTTCCGGGGCCAACGTCCTGACTTTC.

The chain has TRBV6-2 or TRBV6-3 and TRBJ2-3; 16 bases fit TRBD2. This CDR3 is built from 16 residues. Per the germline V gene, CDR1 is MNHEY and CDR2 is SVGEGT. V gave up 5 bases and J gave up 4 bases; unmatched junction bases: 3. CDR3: CASSTGTSGGADTQYF. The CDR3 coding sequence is TGTGCCAGCAGTACCGGGACTAGCGGGGGGGCAGATACGCAGTATTTT.

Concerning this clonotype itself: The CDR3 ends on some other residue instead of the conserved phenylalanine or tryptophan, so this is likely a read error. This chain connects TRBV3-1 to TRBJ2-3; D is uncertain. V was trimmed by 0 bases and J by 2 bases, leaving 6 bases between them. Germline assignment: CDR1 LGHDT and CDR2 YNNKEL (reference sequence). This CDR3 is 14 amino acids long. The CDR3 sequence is CASSQDGFTDTQYS. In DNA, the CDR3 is TGTGCCAGCAGCCAAGATGGGTTCACAGATACGCAGTATTCT.

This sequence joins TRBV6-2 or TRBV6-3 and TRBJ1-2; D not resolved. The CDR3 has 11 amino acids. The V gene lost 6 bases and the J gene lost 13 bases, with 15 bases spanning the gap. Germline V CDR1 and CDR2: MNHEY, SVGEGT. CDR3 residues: CASSQTSVPTF. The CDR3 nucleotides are TGTGCCAGCAGCCAGACCTCCGTCCCCACCTTC.